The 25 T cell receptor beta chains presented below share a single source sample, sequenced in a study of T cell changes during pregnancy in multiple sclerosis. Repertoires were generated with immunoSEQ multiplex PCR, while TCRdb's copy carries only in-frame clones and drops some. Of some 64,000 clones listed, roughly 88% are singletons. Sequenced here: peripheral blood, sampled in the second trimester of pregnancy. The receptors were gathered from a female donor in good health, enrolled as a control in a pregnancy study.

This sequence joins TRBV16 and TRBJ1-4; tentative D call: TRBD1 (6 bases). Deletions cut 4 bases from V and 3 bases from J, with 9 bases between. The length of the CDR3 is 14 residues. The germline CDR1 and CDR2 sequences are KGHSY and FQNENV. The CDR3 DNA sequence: TGTGCCAGCAGCCTCGGACAGCCTAATGAAAAACTGTTTTTT. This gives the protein CASSLGQPNEKLFF.

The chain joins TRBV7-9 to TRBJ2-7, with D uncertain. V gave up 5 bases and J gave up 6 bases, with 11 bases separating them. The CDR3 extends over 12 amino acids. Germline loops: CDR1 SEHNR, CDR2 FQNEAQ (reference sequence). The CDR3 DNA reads TGTGCCAGCAGCCCGCACATGCTCGAGCAGTACTTC. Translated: CASSPHMLEQYF.

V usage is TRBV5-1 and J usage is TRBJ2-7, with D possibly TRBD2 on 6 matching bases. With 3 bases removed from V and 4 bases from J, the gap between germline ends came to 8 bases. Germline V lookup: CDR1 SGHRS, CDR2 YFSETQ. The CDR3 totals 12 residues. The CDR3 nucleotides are TGCGCCAGCAGCTCCGGGGGTTACGAGCAGTACTTC. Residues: CASSSGGYEQYF.

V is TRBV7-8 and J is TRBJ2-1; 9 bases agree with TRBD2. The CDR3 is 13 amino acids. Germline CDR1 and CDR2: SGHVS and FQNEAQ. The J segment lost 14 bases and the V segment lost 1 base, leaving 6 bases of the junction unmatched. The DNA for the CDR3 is TGTGCCAGCAGCTTAGTCGGCGGGAGGGCGGAGTTCTTC. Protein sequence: CASSLVGGRAEFF.

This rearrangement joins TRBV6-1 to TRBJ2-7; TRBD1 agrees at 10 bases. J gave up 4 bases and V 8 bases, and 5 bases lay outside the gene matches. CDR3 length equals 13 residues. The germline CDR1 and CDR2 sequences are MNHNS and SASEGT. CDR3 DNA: TGTGCCAGCGCCGCGGGACAGGGGTACGAGCAGTACTTC. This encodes CASAAGQGYEQYF.

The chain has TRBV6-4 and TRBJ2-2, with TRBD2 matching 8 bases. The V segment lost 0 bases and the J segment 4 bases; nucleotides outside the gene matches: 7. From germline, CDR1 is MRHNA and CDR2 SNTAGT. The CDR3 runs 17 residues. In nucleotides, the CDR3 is TGTGCCAGCAGTGACTCGTTGCGTCTAGCGGGCACCGGGGAGCTGTTTTTT. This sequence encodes CASSDSLRLAGTGELFF.

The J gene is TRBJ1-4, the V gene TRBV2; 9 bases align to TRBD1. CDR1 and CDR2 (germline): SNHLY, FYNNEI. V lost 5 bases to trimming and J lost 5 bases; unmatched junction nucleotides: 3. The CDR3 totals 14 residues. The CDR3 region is CASSRGQGNEKLFF. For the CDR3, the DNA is TGTGCCAGCAGTCGTGGACAGGGGAATGAAAAACTGTTTTTT.

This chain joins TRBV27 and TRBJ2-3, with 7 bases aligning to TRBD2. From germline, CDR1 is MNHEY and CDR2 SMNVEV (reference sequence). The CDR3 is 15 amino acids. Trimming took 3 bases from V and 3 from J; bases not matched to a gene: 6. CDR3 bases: TGTGCCAGCAGTTTGAGTGGGAGGGAGACAGATACGCAGTATTTT. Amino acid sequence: CASSLSGRETDTQYF.

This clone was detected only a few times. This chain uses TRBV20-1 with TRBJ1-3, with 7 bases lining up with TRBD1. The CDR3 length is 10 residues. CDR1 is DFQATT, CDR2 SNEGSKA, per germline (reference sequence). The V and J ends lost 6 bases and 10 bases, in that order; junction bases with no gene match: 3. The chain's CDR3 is CSAQGDTIYF. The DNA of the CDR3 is TGCAGTGCCCAGGGGGATACCATATATTTT.

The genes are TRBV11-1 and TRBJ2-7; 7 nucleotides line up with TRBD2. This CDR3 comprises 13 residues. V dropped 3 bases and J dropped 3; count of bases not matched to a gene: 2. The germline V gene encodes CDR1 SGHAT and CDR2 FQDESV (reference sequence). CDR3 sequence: CASSFSSGYEQYF. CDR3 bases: TGTGCCAGCAGCTTTTCTAGCGGCTACGAGCAGTACTTC.

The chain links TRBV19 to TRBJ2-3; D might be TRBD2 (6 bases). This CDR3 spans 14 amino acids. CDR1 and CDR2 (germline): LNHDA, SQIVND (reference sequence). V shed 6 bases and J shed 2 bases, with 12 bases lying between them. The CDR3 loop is CASRAGRYTDTQYF. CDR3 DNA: TGTGCCAGTAGGGCGGGGAGATACACAGATACGCAGTATTTT.

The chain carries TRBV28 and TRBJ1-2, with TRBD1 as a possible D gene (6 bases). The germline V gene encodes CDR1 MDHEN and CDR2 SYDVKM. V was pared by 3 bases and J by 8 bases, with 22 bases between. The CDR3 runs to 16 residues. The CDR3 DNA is TGTGCCAGCAGTTTCTTCTCCACAGGGTACCCCGACGGCTACACCTTC. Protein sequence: CASSFFSTGYPDGYTF.

Here the CDR3 DNA reads TGTGCCAGCAGCCCGGACAGAGACCTTAATCAGCCCCAGCATTTT. This codes for CASSPDRDLNQPQHF. The chain couples TRBV11-2 to TRBJ1-5; D may be TRBD1 (6 bases). CDR3 length: 15 residues. Trimming removed 5 bases from V and 4 bases from J, with 15 bases in between. Germline lookup yields CDR1 SGHAT and CDR2 FQNNGV.

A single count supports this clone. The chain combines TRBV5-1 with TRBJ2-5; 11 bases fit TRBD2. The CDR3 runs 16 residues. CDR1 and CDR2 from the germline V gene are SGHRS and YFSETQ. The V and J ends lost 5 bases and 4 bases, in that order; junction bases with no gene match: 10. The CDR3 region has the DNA TGCGCCAGCAGTGATGGACTAGCGGGCGGGGGAGAGACCCAGTACTTC. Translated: CASSDGLAGGGETQYF. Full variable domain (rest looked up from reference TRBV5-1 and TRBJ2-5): KAGVTQTPRYLIKTRGQQVTLSCSPISGHRSVSWYQQTPGQGLQFLFEYFSETQRNKGNFPGRFSGRQFSNSRSEMNVSTLELGDSALYLCASSDGLAGGGETQYFGPGTRLLVL.

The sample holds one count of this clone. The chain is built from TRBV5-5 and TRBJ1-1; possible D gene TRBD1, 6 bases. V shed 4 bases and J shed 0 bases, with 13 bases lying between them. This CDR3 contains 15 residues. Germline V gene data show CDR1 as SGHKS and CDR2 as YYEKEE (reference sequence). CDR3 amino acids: CASSARDTLNTEAFF. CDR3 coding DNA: TGTGCCAGCAGCGCCCGGGACACTTTGAACACTGAAGCTTTCTTT.

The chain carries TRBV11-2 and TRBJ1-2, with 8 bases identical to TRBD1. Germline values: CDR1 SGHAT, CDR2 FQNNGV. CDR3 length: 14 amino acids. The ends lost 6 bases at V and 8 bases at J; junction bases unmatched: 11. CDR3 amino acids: CASRERTGLRGYTF. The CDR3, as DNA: TGTGCCAGCAGGGAGCGGACAGGGCTGAGGGGCTACACCTTC.

CDR3: CASSLSGFKAEAFF. As DNA, the CDR3 is TGTGCCAGCAGCTTAAGCGGGTTTAAGGCTGAAGCTTTCTTT. The chain combines TRBV7-3 with TRBJ1-1; D gene uncertain. V lost 1 base and J 6 bases, leaving 12 bases between the germline ends. Germline V gives CDR1 SGHTA, CDR2 FQGTGA. CDR3 length equals 14 residues.

The CDR3 region has the DNA TGTGCCAGCAGTTACGGCGGGGACCAAGAGACCCAGTACTTC. The encoded protein is CASSYGGDQETQYF. This rearrangement joins TRBV6-5 to TRBJ2-5, with TRBD2 as a possible D gene (6 bases). The CDR3 runs 14 residues. Trimming took off 2 bases at V and 0 bases at J, with 7 bases between the two ends. Germline CDR1 MNHEY, CDR2 SVGAGI.

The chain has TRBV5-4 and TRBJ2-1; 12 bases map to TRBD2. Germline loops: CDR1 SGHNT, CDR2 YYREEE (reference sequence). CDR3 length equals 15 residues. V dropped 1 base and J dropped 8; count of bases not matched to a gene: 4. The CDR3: CASSLRLAGGDEQFF. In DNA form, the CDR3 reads TGTGCCAGCAGCTTGAGGCTAGCGGGAGGGGATGAGCAGTTCTTC.

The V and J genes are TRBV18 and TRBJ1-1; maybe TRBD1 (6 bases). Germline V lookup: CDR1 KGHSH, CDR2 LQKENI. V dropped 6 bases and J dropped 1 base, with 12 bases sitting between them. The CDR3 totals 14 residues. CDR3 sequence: CASSPKQGNTEAFF. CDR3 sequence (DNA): TGTGCCAGCTCCCCGAAACAGGGGAACACTGAAGCTTTCTTT. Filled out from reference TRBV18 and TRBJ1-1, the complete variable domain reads NAGVMQNPRHLVRRRGQEARLRCSPMKGHSHVYWYRQLPEEGLKFMVYLQKENIIDESGMPKERFSAEFPKEGPSILRIQQVVRGDSAAYFCASSPKQGNTEAFFGQGTRLTVV.

CDR3 sequence: CASSQSGANTGELFF. In DNA form, the CDR3 reads TGTGCCAGCAGCCAAAGCGGGGCGAACACCGGGGAGCTGTTTTTT. V is TRBV7-9 and J is TRBJ2-2; 7 nucleotides match TRBD2. This CDR3 is 15 amino acids long. The V gene end was trimmed by 5 bases and the J gene end by 0 bases; junction bases not matched to a gene: 3. The germline V gene encodes CDR1 SEHNR and CDR2 FQNEAQ (reference sequence).

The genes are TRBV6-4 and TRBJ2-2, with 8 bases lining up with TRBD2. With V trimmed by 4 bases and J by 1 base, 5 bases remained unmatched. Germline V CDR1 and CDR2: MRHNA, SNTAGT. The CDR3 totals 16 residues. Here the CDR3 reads CASSVRTSGNTGELFF. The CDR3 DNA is TGTGCCAGCAGTGTCCGTACTAGCGGGAACACCGGGGAGCTGTTTTTT.

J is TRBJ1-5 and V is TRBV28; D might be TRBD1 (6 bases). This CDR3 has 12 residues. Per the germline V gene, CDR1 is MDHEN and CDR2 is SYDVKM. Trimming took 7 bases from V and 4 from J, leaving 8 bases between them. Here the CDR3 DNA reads TGTGCCAGCACCACAGGGAATCAGCCCCAGCATTTT. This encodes CASTTGNQPQHF. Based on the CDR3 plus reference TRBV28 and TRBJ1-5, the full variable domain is DVKVTQSSRYLVKRTGEKVFLECVQDMDHENMFWYRQDPGLGLRLIYFSYDVKMKEKGDIPEGYSVSREKKERFSLILESASTNQTSMYLCASTTGNQPQHFGDGTRLSIL.

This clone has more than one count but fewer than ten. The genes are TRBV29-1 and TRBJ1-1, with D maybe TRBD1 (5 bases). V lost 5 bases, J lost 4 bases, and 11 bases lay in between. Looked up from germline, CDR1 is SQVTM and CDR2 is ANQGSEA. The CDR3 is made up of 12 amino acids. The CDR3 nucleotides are TGCAGCGTTCGAGACAGTCCCACTGAAGCTTTCTTT. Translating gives CSVRDSPTEAFF.

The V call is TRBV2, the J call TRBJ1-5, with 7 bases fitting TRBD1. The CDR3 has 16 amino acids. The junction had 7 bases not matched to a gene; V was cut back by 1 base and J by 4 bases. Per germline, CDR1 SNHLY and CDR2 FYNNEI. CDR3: CASSEVRSGGNQPQHF. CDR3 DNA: TGTGCCAGCAGTGAAGTCCGGTCAGGGGGTAATCAGCCCCAGCATTTT.